Reported below is one T cell receptor (beta chain). This entry belongs to a study of T cell responses to AZD1222 COVID-19 vaccine. Clones were sequenced by immunoSEQ multiplex PCR, and TCRdb holds only the in-frame ones, with some missing. This table holds 83,000 or so clones, around nine tenths found once. With 6 bases clipped from V and 1 base from J, the junction kept 2 bases outside the gene matches. The germline V gene encodes CDR1 MDHEN and CDR2 SYDVKM. The CDR3 sequence is 15 residues long. This sequence joins TRBV28 and TRBJ2-3; 12 nucleotides agree with TRBD2. The sequence was collected from an adult who received the AZD1222 COVID-19 vaccine. This specimen was peripheral blood, taken 28 days after the second AZD1222 dose. This CDR3 is CASRRLAGGTDTQYF. DNA of the CDR3: TGTGCCAGCAGGAGACTAGCGGGAGGCACAGATACGCAGTATTTT.